This T cell receptor beta chain originates from a study of response to subunit inactivated influenza vaccine. TCRdb reprocessed the RT-PCR reads with MiXCR, giving one entry per CDR3 protein. Here the sample spans about 570,000 distinct CDR3 sequences, about 10% being singletons. Per germline, CDR1 SQVTM and CDR2 ANQGSEA. Trimming cost V 4 bases and J 3 bases; bases outside gene matches: 5. This CDR3 is 13 amino acids long. A further study also used this sample, focusing on T cells expressing NK-cell markers. According to that study: Production of TCR beta cDNA relied on 5'RACE template switching with UMIs. Each TCR beta repertoire originated in sorted T cells that were CD3+CD56+NKG2C+, CD3+CD56+NKG2C- or CD3+CD56-NKG2C+. The same clonotypes also predominated in the CD3+CD56-NKG2C+ fraction of a handful of donors.

The sequences come from PBMCs from blood, collected on the day of vaccination. The gene calls are TRBV29-1 and TRBJ2-7, with 8 bases fitting TRBD1. The TCR originated in a man in his fifties or sixties who received an inactivated influenza vaccine. CDR3 sequence reads: CSVVPGTGYEQYF. CDR3 bases: TGCAGCGTTGTTCCCGGGACAGGCTACGAGCAGTACTTC.